The 20 T cell receptor beta chains reported below all come from one sample, sequenced in a study of T cell changes during pregnancy in multiple sclerosis. TCRdb's table, derived via immunoSEQ multiplex PCR, lists solely in-frame clones and lacks some. The top ten hold less than 0.55% of the sample, which has about 130,000 clones, around 95% seen once. The source material was peripheral blood, sampled after pregnancy. The receptors were sampled from a female donor with multiple sclerosis, enrolled in a pregnancy study.

The CDR3 region is CASSFSSGGFGYTF. The CDR3 DNA reads as TGTGCCAGCAGCTTCAGCAGCGGTGGGTTTGGCTACACCTTC. V is TRBV7-9 and J is TRBJ1-2; D remains unclear. CDR3 length equals 14 residues. Germline CDR1 is SEHNR and CDR2 is FQNEAQ (reference sequence). Trimming removed 3 bases from V and 7 bases from J, with 15 bases in between.

This clone was detected once. The chain couples TRBV28 to TRBJ1-5, with D maybe TRBD1 (5 bases). This CDR3 has 17 residues. Germline V gives CDR1 MDHEN, CDR2 SYDVKM. V lost 5 bases and J lost 0, with 17 bases in between. The CDR3 DNA is TGTGCCAGCAGTCCCACTACCGGGACTCTTAGCAATCAGCCCCAGCATTTT. Its protein is CASSPTTGTLSNQPQHF.

The J gene is TRBJ2-7, the V gene TRBV6-5, with 7 bases lining up with TRBD2. CDR1 MNHEY and CDR2 SVGAGI come from the germline V gene. The J segment lost 4 bases and the V segment lost 6 bases, leaving 9 bases of the junction unmatched. CDR3 size: 14 residues. The CDR3 sequence: CASSLTGGSYEQYF. DNA for the CDR3: TGTGCCAGCAGCCTGACTGGCGGGAGTTACGAGCAGTACTTC.

The CDR3 protein is CASRQGTDTQYF. Written as DNA, the CDR3 is TGTGCCAGCAGACAGGGGACAGATACGCAGTATTTT. The chain uses TRBV7-9 and TRBJ2-3, with 7 bases identical to TRBD1. V shed 6 bases, J shed 3 bases, and the junction held 0 bases outside the gene matches. The germline V gene has CDR1 SEHNR and CDR2 FQNEAQ (reference sequence). The CDR3 loop spans 12 amino acids.

This clone has just one count. The CDR3 spells CASSARGGATEQYF. CDR3 bases: TGTGCCAGCAGCGCCCGAGGGGGGGCTACGGAGCAGTACTTC. The J gene is TRBJ2-7, the V gene TRBV11-2, with a tentative D call TRBD2 (7 bases). CDR3 length: 14 residues. V was pared by 5 bases and J by 7 bases, with 18 bases between. Germline V gene lookup returns CDR1 SGHAT and CDR2 FQNNGV.

This clone was picked up one time. The rearrangement joins TRBV6-5 to TRBJ2-3, with a possible D match to TRBD2 (5 bases). This CDR3 region has 13 residues. With 6 bases removed from V and 5 bases from J, the gap between germline ends came to 12 bases. CDR1 and CDR2 (germline): MNHEY, SVGAGI. In DNA form, the CDR3 reads TGTGCCAGCAGCTCCACTAGACTAGATACGCAGTATTTT. Translation: CASSSTRLDTQYF.

This chain uses TRBV6-5 with TRBJ2-7, with D possibly matching TRBD2 (6 bases). In germline, CDR1 is MNHEY, CDR2 SVGAGI. Trimming removed 6 bases at V and 3 bases at J, with 9 bases between. The CDR3 spans 12 residues. The CDR3: CASRRDHYEQYF. For the CDR3, the DNA is TGTGCCAGCAGGCGGGACCACTACGAGCAGTACTTC.

The J gene is TRBJ2-7, the V gene TRBV5-8; a possible D gene is TRBD2 (6 bases). The CDR3 has 15 amino acids. Germline V gives CDR1 SGHTS, CDR2 YDEGEE. With 4 bases removed from V and 3 bases from J, the gap between germline ends came to 17 bases. The CDR3 nucleotides are TGTGCCAGCAGCCTGGGCCCCGGAGGGTACTACGAGCAGTACTTC. Residues: CASSLGPGGYYEQYF.

V and J are TRBV5-6 and TRBJ1-3; D remains unclear. The CDR3 has 16 amino acids. V was clipped by 4 bases and J by 2 bases, with 16 bases between them. Germline V CDR1 and CDR2: SGHDT, YYEEEE. CDR3 DNA: TGTGCCAGCAGCACCCCGGGAAATCCTGCTGGAAACACCATATATTTT. Translated: CASSTPGNPAGNTIYF. The complete variable domain, with remaining parts taken from reference TRBV5-6 and TRBJ1-3, reads DAGVTQSPTHLIKTRGQQVTLRCSPKSGHDTVSWYQQALGQGPQFIFQYYEEEERQRGNFPDRFSGHQFPNYSSELNVNALLLGDSALYLCASSTPGNPAGNTIYFGEGSWLTVV.

The chain links TRBV15 to TRBJ1-1; possible D gene TRBD1, 5 bases. Trimming took off 3 bases at V and 7 bases at J, with 12 bases between the two ends. Looked up from germline, CDR1 is LNHNV and CDR2 is YYDKDF (reference sequence). The CDR3 is 13 amino acids. The CDR3 sequence: CATSRDMMFEAFF. The CDR3 nucleotides read TGTGCCACCAGCAGGGACATGATGTTTGAAGCTTTCTTT.

The chain has TRBV5-6 and TRBJ2-1; D may be TRBD2 (6 bases). The CDR3 is 16 amino acids. Per the germline V gene, CDR1 is SGHDT and CDR2 is YYEEEE. Trimming took 4 bases from V and 2 from J, leaving 16 bases between them. Here the CDR3 DNA reads TGTGCCAGCAGCCCTCCGCCGGGACTCACCTACAATGAGCAGTTCTTC. As protein: CASSPPPGLTYNEQFF.

The chain joins TRBV28 to TRBJ2-7; 9 positions match TRBD1. V dropped 6 bases and J dropped 2; count of bases not matched to a gene: 14. The CDR3 sequence is 17 residues long. Germline V gene sequence: CDR1 MDHEN, CDR2 SYDVKM. DNA for the CDR3: TGTGCCAGCAGCACGATCCGAAGGACAGGGGTGACCTACGAGCAGTACTTC. As protein: CASSTIRRTGVTYEQYF. Full variable domain (missing parts from reference TRBV28 and TRBJ2-7): DVKVTQSSRYLVKRTGEKVFLECVQDMDHENMFWYRQDPGLGLRLIYFSYDVKMKEKGDIPEGYSVSREKKERFSLILESASTNQTSMYLCASSTIRRTGVTYEQYFGPGTRLTVT.

V and J are TRBV28 and TRBJ1-5, with TRBD1 identical over 7 bases. Germline V lookup: CDR1 MDHEN, CDR2 SYDVKM. There are 15 residues in the CDR3. Trimming removed 6 bases from V and 6 bases from J; junction bases left unmatched: 11. DNA of the CDR3: TGTGCCAGCAGCCCCCCGACAGGGTTTAGTCAGCCCCAGCATTTT. Its translation is CASSPPTGFSQPQHF.

The V call is TRBV19, the J call TRBJ2-7; TRBD1 aligns across 7 bases. Germline V lookup: CDR1 LNHDA, CDR2 SQIVND (reference sequence). Trimming took 3 bases from V and 8 from J; bases not matched to a gene: 10. The CDR3 sequence is 14 residues long. The CDR3: CASSIGQGVSKQYF. In DNA, the CDR3 is TGTGCCAGTAGTATTGGCCAGGGGGTATCGAAGCAGTACTTC.

This chain connects TRBV25-1 to TRBJ2-3, with TRBD2 matching over 9 bases. V was clipped by 3 bases and J by 3 bases; unmatched bases: 10. CDR3 length equals 17 residues. Per germline, CDR1 MGHDK and CDR2 SYGVNS. Here the CDR3 DNA reads TGTGCCAGCAGTGACCTAGCGACTAGCGGATTAACAGATACGCAGTATTTT. Its protein product is CASSDLATSGLTDTQYF.

The chain combines TRBV29-1 with TRBJ2-2, with 7 positions matching TRBD2. Germline CDR1 SQVTM, CDR2 ANQGSEA. Trimming cost V 3 bases and J 4 bases; bases outside gene matches: 11. The CDR3 runs to 16 residues. CDR3 in DNA: TGCAGCGTTGACGGGAGGACCACTACCTCCACCGGGGAGCTGTTTTTT. This sequence encodes CSVDGRTTTSTGELFF.

V and J are TRBV9 and TRBJ1-3; D not certain. The germline V gene encodes CDR1 SGDLS and CDR2 YYNGEE. V was clipped by 0 bases and J by 3 bases, with 7 bases between them. The CDR3 is 14 amino acids. The DNA of the CDR3 is TGTGCCAGCAGCGTAGGCTCAGGTGGAAACACCATATATTTT. Translating gives CASSVGSGGNTIYF.

The chain carries TRBV6-1 and TRBJ2-1, with 7 bases lining up with TRBD2. The V and J ends lost 8 bases and 9 bases, in that order; junction bases with no gene match: 4. CDR1 is MNHNS and CDR2 is SASEGT in the germline V gene. The CDR3 extends over 11 amino acids. CDR3 in amino acids: CASLTGGEQFF. The CDR3 nucleotides read TGTGCCAGCTTAACGGGGGGTGAGCAGTTCTTC.

This clone appeared once. The V and J genes are TRBV7-9 and TRBJ2-1; 11 bases are a match to TRBD2. Germline V gives CDR1 SEHNR, CDR2 FQNEAQ (reference sequence). The CDR3 covers 17 residues. J lost 4 bases, V lost 5 bases, and 10 bases had no gene match. The CDR3 protein is CASSQNLAGGPYNEQFF. CDR3 in DNA: TGTGCCAGCAGCCAGAACTTAGCGGGAGGGCCTTACAATGAGCAGTTCTTC. Looking up the rest from reference TRBV7-9 and TRBJ2-1 gives the full variable domain: DTGVSQNPRHKITKRGQNVTFRCDPISEHNRLYWYRQTLGQGPEFLTYFQNEAQLEKSRLLSDRFSAERPKGSFSTLEIQRTEQGDSAMYLCASSQNLAGGPYNEQFFGPGTRLTVL.

The gene calls are TRBV18 and TRBJ1-2; tentatively, D is TRBD1 (5 bases). The CDR3 spans 16 residues. CDR1 KGHSH and CDR2 LQKENI come from the germline V gene. Between the trimmed V and J ends, which lost 1 base and 4 bases, there was a span of 16 bases. In DNA, the CDR3 is TGTGCCAGCTCACCACAGGTACAGGTTCACCTCTATGGCTACACCTTC. Its protein is CASSPQVQVHLYGYTF.